These 7 T cell receptor beta chains came from one sample sequenced in a study of beta chain features in type 1 diabetes. Investigators reverse transcribed all isolated RNA, so they sequenced expressed TCRB transcripts. Sequenced by immunoSEQ multiplex PCR; TCRdb stores in-frame clones only, minus some. The sample has roughly 500,000 clones, roughly an eighth seen once. The sample consisted of naive CD4+ T cells from blood. Receptors originate from a woman between 18 and 29 years old in good health.

Only a few counts were recorded for this clone. The chain joins TRBV9 to TRBJ2-5; D is possibly TRBD2 (7 bases). The CDR3 covers 14 residues. Germline CDR1 reads SGDLS; CDR2 reads YYNGEE. The V and J ends lost 0 bases and 5 bases respectively, with 11 bases between them. CDR3 in amino acids: CASSVAGGGETQYF. CDR3 bases: TGTGCCAGCAGCGTAGCGGGGGGCGGTGAGACCCAGTACTTC.

This rearrangement joins TRBV7-9 to TRBJ1-2, with D tentatively TRBD1 (5 bases). Germline values: CDR1 SEHNR, CDR2 FQNEAQ (reference sequence). Trimming stripped 2 bases from V and 4 bases from J, with 14 bases between. This CDR3 is built from 15 residues. In DNA, the CDR3 is TGTGCCAGCAGCTTATCCGAAGGGGTTGTCTATGGCTACACCTTC. Protein sequence: CASSLSEGVVYGYTF.

This chain connects TRBV4-2 to TRBJ2-3, with 13 bases matching TRBD2. This CDR3 is 17 amino acids long. Germline V gene lookup returns CDR1 LGHNA and CDR2 YNFKEQ. With V trimmed by 4 bases and J by 1 base, 5 bases remained unmatched. CDR3 bases: TGTGCCAGCAGCCCCTCAGGACTAGCGGGAGGCACAGATACGCAGTATTTT. Translated, it gives CASSPSGLAGGTDTQYF.

This rearrangement joins TRBV2 to TRBJ2-1, with D perhaps being TRBD1 or TRBD2 (6 bases each). Trimming removed 6 bases from V and 4 bases from J, with 19 bases in between. Germline V gives CDR1 SNHLY, CDR2 FYNNEI. This CDR3 contains 16 residues. The CDR3 region has the DNA TGTGCCAGCAGAGCCTCCAGGGGAGGACCTTACAATGAGCAGTTCTTC. Translation gives CASRASRGGPYNEQFF. The full variable domain, in which reference TRBV2 and TRBJ2-1 provide the parts outside the CDR3, is EPEVTQTPSHQVTQMGQEVILRCVPISNHLYFYWYRQILGQKVEFLVSFYNNEISEKSEIFDDQFSVERPDGSNFTLKIRSTKLEDSAMYFCASRASRGGPYNEQFFGPGTRLTVL.

This clone occurred a few times. The V call is TRBV11-3, the J call TRBJ2-1; TRBD2 aligns across 7 bases. V gave up 5 bases and J gave up 3 bases; unmatched junction bases: 7. The CDR3 sequence is 15 residues long. Germline CDR1 is SGHNT and CDR2 is YENEEA. CDR3 nucleotide sequence: TGTGCCAGCAGCCCCCAAGCGGGACTCTACAATGAGCAGTTCTTC. Translating gives CASSPQAGLYNEQFF.

The rearrangement joins TRBV12-5 to TRBJ2-3; D might be TRBD2 (6 bases). The CDR3 is made up of 15 amino acids. CDR1 is LGHNT and CDR2 is FRNRAP in the germline V gene. Trimming stripped 3 bases from V and 2 bases from J, with 12 bases between. The CDR3 loop is CASGFTGDATDTQYF. For the CDR3, the DNA is TGTGCTAGTGGTTTCACGGGGGACGCCACAGATACGCAGTATTTT.

This clone occurred a few times. The chain recombines TRBV30 with TRBJ1-1, with a possible D match to TRBD1 (6 bases). The V gene lost 5 bases and the J gene lost 1 base, with 14 bases spanning the gap. Per germline, CDR1 GTSNPN and CDR2 SVGIG (reference sequence). The CDR3 loop spans 14 amino acids. The CDR3 is CAWRRGGKNTEAFF. The CDR3 DNA reads as TGTGCCTGGCGGAGAGGGGGAAAGAACACTGAAGCTTTCTTT.